What follows is one T cell receptor (beta chain) and its context. The antigen is undetermined. The junction had 2 bases not matched to a gene; V was cut back by 6 bases and J by 4 bases. This CDR3 spans 13 amino acids. The germline V gene has CDR1 MNHNS and CDR2 SASEGT. The record originates from a study of cytomegalovirus exposure and HLA in healthy donors. PCR involved 60 Vbeta and 13 Jbeta primers. Measured with immunoSEQ multiplex PCR; TCRdb has only the in-frame clones, and not every one. The sample holds fewer than 200,000 clones, roughly 85% seen once. Study results and caveats: Researchers reported from a later analysis that most CMV-associated TCR beta chains appeared HLA-restricted.

The chain recombines TRBV6-1 with TRBJ1-3; 8 bases are shared with TRBD1. The sequence derives from a woman between 40 and 50 years old in good health and CMV-seronegative. The sample was PBMCs. The CDR3 nucleotides are TGTGCCAGCAGCAGGGACAGGGGAAACACCATATATTTT. It translates to CASSRDRGNTIYF.